This entry lists 32 T cell receptor beta chains sequenced from one sample in a study of T cells in Graves' hyperthyroidism and ophthalmopathy. The TCR beta CDR3 regions underwent amplification using RNA transcripts as the source. TCR CDR3 underwent first-round RT-PCR with the HTBI primer set. TCRdb passed the multiplex PCR reads through MiXCR, listing each CDR3 protein once. This sample yields a few hundred thousand distinct CDR3 sequences, of which approximately 25% are seen a single time; more than 60% belongs to the top ten. Sequenced: blood. The receptors come from a man between 50 and 59 years old with Graves' hyperthyroidism.

This clonotype has just a few counts. A read error may be the cause here, since a much bigger clone is one base away. In nucleotides, the CDR3 is TGTGCCAGCAGGGGAGGACTAGCGGGAGGTAACAATGAGCAGCTCTTC. Encoded protein: CASRGGLAGGNNEQLF. V usage is TRBV2 and J usage is TRBJ2-1; 14 bases line up with TRBD2. CDR3 length: 16 amino acids. Germline V lookup: CDR1 SNHLY, CDR2 FYNNEI.

This clonotype appeared a few times. The chain has TRBV27 and TRBJ2-1; tentative D call: TRBD2 (6 bases). Germline V gives CDR1 MNHEY, CDR2 SMNVEV (reference sequence). There are 15 residues in the CDR3. Deletions cut 1 base from V and 5 bases from J, with 12 bases between. The CDR3 region has the DNA TGTGCCAGCAGTTTATACGGGAGAGATAACAATGAGCAGTTCTTC. It specifies CASSLYGRDNNEQFF.

The genes are TRBV9 and TRBJ2-5, with 9 bases fitting TRBD2. J was trimmed by 5 bases and V by 3 bases; bases with no gene match: 8. Germline CDR1 and CDR2: SGDLS and YYNGEE. The CDR3 runs to 15 residues. The CDR3 protein is CASSGGLAPRETQYF. As DNA, the CDR3 is TGTGCCAGCAGCGGGGGACTAGCCCCGAGGGAGACCCAGTACTTC.

The chain employs TRBV4-1 and TRBJ2-7, with 10 bases identical to TRBD1. The CDR3 covers 15 residues. Germline values: CDR1 MGHRA, CDR2 YSYEKL. V gave up 3 bases and J gave up 2 bases; unmatched junction bases: 4. CDR3 DNA sequence: TGCGCCAGCAGCCACATAGGACAGGGGGCCTACGAGCAGTACTTC. Its protein is CASSHIGQGAYEQYF.

Sample share makes this clonotype medium-sized. CDR3 DNA: TGTGCCAGCAGCTTAGACCAAGAGACCCAGTACTTC. Translated, it gives CASSLDQETQYF. The rearrangement links TRBV7-2 to TRBJ2-5, with D unresolved. Germline V gene data show CDR1 as SGHTA and CDR2 as FQGNSA. The CDR3 has 12 amino acids. The V end was cut by 1 base, the J end by 0 bases, with 0 bases between. The complete variable domain, with remaining parts taken from reference TRBV7-2 and TRBJ2-5, reads GAGVSQSPSNKVTEKGKDVELRCDPISGHTALYWYRQSLGQGLEFLIYFQGNSAPDKSGLPSDRFSAERTGGSVSTLTIQRTQQEDSAVYLCASSLDQETQYFGPGTRLLVL.

The chain couples TRBV9 to TRBJ2-2; 7 nucleotides match TRBD1. Trimming at V came to 4 bases and at J to 6 bases, leaving 9 bases not matched to a gene. CDR3 length: 15 amino acids. Germline CDR1 is SGDLS and CDR2 is YYNGEE. For the CDR3, the DNA is TGTGCCAGCAGCAAAGGACAGGCCGTGGCCGGGGAGCTGTTTTTT. Its protein is CASSKGQAVAGELFF.

DNA of the CDR3: TGTGCCACCTTCCGGGACACCTACACCGGGGAGCTGTTTTTT. It specifies CATFRDTYTGELFF. This chain links TRBV13 with TRBJ2-2, with a weak D call TRBD1 (6 bases). This CDR3 has 14 amino acids. Germline V lookup: CDR1 PRHDT, CDR2 FYEKMQ (reference sequence). The ends were cut back, 10 bases at V and 3 bases at J, with 15 bases in the middle.

The chain is built from TRBV30 and TRBJ2-1; 14 bases match TRBD2. CDR3 length: 14 residues. CDR1 is GTSNPN, CDR2 SVGIG, per germline (reference sequence). Trimming took 8 bases from V and 7 from J; bases not matched to a gene: 7. The CDR3 sequence is CAVRLAGGGNEQFF. The DNA of the CDR3 is TGTGCCGTAAGACTAGCGGGAGGGGGAAATGAGCAGTTCTTC.

V usage is TRBV6-6 and J usage is TRBJ2-3, with D tentatively TRBD2 (6 bases). In germline, CDR1 is MNHNY, CDR2 SVGAGI (reference sequence). The CDR3 is 15 residues long. Trimming took 0 bases from V and 0 from J, leaving 7 bases between them. The CDR3 nucleotides are TGTGCCAGCAGTTACTCAGGGACTAGCACAGATACGCAGTATTTT. Protein: CASSYSGTSTDTQYF.

At least ten counts were recorded for this clonotype. The chain links TRBV27 to TRBJ2-1; D uncertain. In germline, CDR1 is MNHEY, CDR2 SMNVEV (reference sequence). V lost 1 base and J 0 bases, leaving 7 bases between the germline ends. This CDR3 is built from 15 residues. CDR3 sequence (DNA): TGTGCCAGCAGTTTATTGCCTAGCTCCTACAATGAGCAGTTCTTC. This translates into CASSLLPSSYNEQFF.

A few counts support this clonotype. The chain joins TRBV6-1 to TRBJ1-3; the D gene is possibly TRBD1 (6 bases). This CDR3 comprises 14 residues. Trimming removed 6 bases at V and 0 bases at J, with 9 bases between. The germline V gene encodes CDR1 MNHNS and CDR2 SASEGT. For the CDR3, the DNA is TGTGCCAGCAGGGAGGGACACTCTGGAAACACCATATATTTT. It specifies CASREGHSGNTIYF.

This clonotype was picked up a small number of times. The rearrangement joins TRBV28 to TRBJ2-1; 8 bases fit TRBD2. The V segment lost 2 bases and the J segment 3 bases; nucleotides outside the gene matches: 6. This CDR3 region has 16 residues. CDR1 MDHEN and CDR2 SYDVKM come from the germline V gene. The CDR3 reads CASSLRLAGNYNEQFF. Here the CDR3 DNA reads TGTGCCAGCAGTTTAAGATTAGCGGGGAACTACAATGAGCAGTTCTTC.

For this clonotype: A much larger clone lies one base from this, so it may be a read error. This chain joins TRBV18 and TRBJ1-1; 7 nucleotides agree with TRBD1. The ends lost 1 base at V and 7 bases at J; junction bases unmatched: 3. From germline, CDR1 is KGHSH and CDR2 LQKENI. The CDR3 covers 13 residues. CDR3 sequence (DNA): TGTGCCAGCTCACCACTGCGGGACAGTGAAGCTTTCTTT. As protein: CASSPLRDSEAFF.

This clonotype was counted ten times or more. V is TRBV3-1 and J is TRBJ2-1, with D unclear. Trimming pared 10 bases from V and 1 base from J, leaving 14 bases between. This CDR3 contains 14 residues. From germline, CDR1 is LGHDT and CDR2 YNNKEL (reference sequence). The CDR3 reads CATRPSASYNEQFF. In nucleotides, the CDR3 is TGTGCCACCAGACCTAGTGCGTCCTACAATGAGCAGTTCTTC.

The V gene is TRBV20-1, the J gene TRBJ2-7, with 10 bases matching TRBD2. This CDR3 has 15 amino acids. CDR1 is DFQATT, CDR2 SNEGSKA, per germline (reference sequence). V shed 3 bases, J shed 2 bases, and the junction held 7 bases outside the gene matches. The CDR3 DNA reads TGCAGTGCTAGCTCGGGACTAGCGCCAACCTACGAGCAGTACTTC. Amino acid sequence: CSASSGLAPTYEQYF.

The chain links TRBV7-8 to TRBJ2-3; D gene unclear. CDR3 size: 13 residues. The V and J ends lost 8 bases and 5 bases respectively, with 14 bases between them. In germline, CDR1 is SGHVS, CDR2 FQNEAQ. The CDR3 DNA reads TGTGCCAGCGGCCCCCGCGGTGGAGATACGCAGTATTTT. Translated, it gives CASGPRGGDTQYF.

This chain uses TRBV4-1 with TRBJ1-5, with 8 bases fitting TRBD1. The CDR3 covers 16 residues. CDR1 is MGHRA and CDR2 is YSYEKL in the germline V gene. After removal of 0 bases from V and 4 bases from J, the junction contained 5 bases not matched to a gene. CDR3 protein: CASSQEPGQGNQPQHF. The CDR3 bases are TGCGCCAGCAGCCAAGAGCCTGGACAGGGTAATCAGCCCCAGCATTTT.

The V gene is TRBV6-1, the J gene TRBJ1-5; no firm D call. The V gene lost 3 bases and the J gene lost 6 bases, with 3 bases spanning the gap. This CDR3 spans 11 amino acids. CDR1 is MNHNS, CDR2 SASEGT, per germline. Here the CDR3 DNA reads TGTGCCAGCAGTGATCCTCAGCCCCAGCATTTT. Its protein is CASSDPQPQHF.

This clonotype was found many times. The J gene is TRBJ2-1, the V gene TRBV27; no definite D call. With 3 bases removed from V and 4 bases from J, the gap between germline ends came to 7 bases. CDR3 length: 13 amino acids. Germline assignment: CDR1 MNHEY and CDR2 SMNVEV (reference sequence). The CDR3 nucleotides read TGTGCCAGCAGTTTTGCCGGGTACAATGAGCAGTTCTTC. It codes for CASSFAGYNEQFF.

This chain's CDR3 is CASSPGQTANTGELFF. The CDR3 nucleotides are TGTGCCAGTTCCCCGGGACAAACTGCGAACACCGGGGAGCTGTTTTTT. The J gene is TRBJ2-2, the V gene TRBV12-3 or TRBV12-4; possible D gene TRBD1, 6 bases. The germline V and J ends were trimmed by 9 bases and 0 bases, with 17 bases remaining between them. The CDR3 contains 16 residues.

The V gene is TRBV6-9, the J gene TRBJ2-5; 8 nucleotides align to TRBD1. With 3 bases clipped from V and 7 bases from J, the junction kept 10 bases outside the gene matches. CDR1 and CDR2 (germline): MNHGY, SVAAGI. The CDR3 is made up of 15 amino acids. The CDR3 nucleotides read TGTGCCAGCAGTTACCTGGACAGGGATGGCGGGACCCAGTACTTC. It translates to CASSYLDRDGGTQYF.

The chain couples TRBV6-1 to TRBJ1-1; D unresolved. The CDR3 contains 13 residues. CDR1 and CDR2 from the germline V gene are MNHNS and SASEGT. Trimming left V 6 bases short and J 6 bases short, with 14 bases between. The CDR3 DNA reads as TGTGCCAGCAGCTCCCTAGGACGGTCTGAAGCTTTCTTT. Protein: CASSSLGRSEAFF.

This clonotype has only one observation. The gene calls are TRBV11-2 and TRBJ1-4; D perhaps matches TRBD1 (6 bases). Trimming took off 5 bases at V and 8 bases at J, with 9 bases between the two ends. Germline V gene lookup returns CDR1 SGHAT and CDR2 FQNNGV. The CDR3 is made up of 12 amino acids. CDR3 amino acids: CASSATGEKLFF. The CDR3 region has the DNA TGTGCCAGCAGCGCGACAGGAGAAAAACTGTTTTTT.

V and J are TRBV19 and TRBJ1-2; 7 bases match TRBD1. Germline-derived CDR1 and CDR2 are LNHDA and SQIVND (reference sequence). V shed 5 bases, J shed 4 bases, and the junction held 4 bases outside the gene matches. This CDR3 is built from 13 residues. This chain's CDR3 is CASSRQGSYGYTF. CDR3 nucleotide sequence: TGTGCCAGTAGTCGACAGGGCTCCTATGGCTACACCTTC.

This clonotype was detected once. CDR3 amino acids: CASSWDREVSEAFF. The CDR3 DNA is TGTGCCAGCAGCTGGGACAGGGAGGTTTCTGAAGCTTTCTTT. This chain links TRBV7-9 with TRBJ1-1; 9 nucleotides line up with TRBD1. This CDR3 is built from 14 residues. CDR1 and CDR2 (germline): SEHNR, FQNEAQ (reference sequence). Trimming took 4 bases from V and 6 from J; bases not matched to a gene: 6.

This clonotype was seen more than once but under ten times. CDR3 in amino acids: CASSLSILASGRSIKYF. The CDR3 nucleotides are TGTGCCAGCAGTTTATCCATTTTAGCTAGCGGGAGGAGTATAAAGTACTTC. This chain connects TRBV27 to TRBJ2-5, with 11 bases aligning to TRBD2. The CDR3 loop spans 17 amino acids. Germline V CDR1 and CDR2: MNHEY, SMNVEV (reference sequence). Trimming cost V 0 bases and J 12 bases; bases outside gene matches: 15.

This clonotype was counted at least ten times. The rearrangement joins TRBV6-6 to TRBJ2-7; the match to TRBD2 covers 7 bases. Germline V CDR1 and CDR2: MNHNY, SVGAGI (reference sequence). The CDR3 totals 15 residues. J gave up 0 bases and V 0 bases, and 2 bases lay outside the gene matches. The CDR3 nucleotides are TGTGCCAGCAGTTACTCTGGGGGGGGCTCCTACGAGCAGTACTTC. This encodes CASSYSGGGSYEQYF.

Only a few counts were recorded for this clonotype. The chain carries TRBV10-3 and TRBJ2-3; the D gene is possibly TRBD2 (6 bases). Germline CDR1 is ENHRY and CDR2 is SYGVKD. The CDR3 runs to 16 residues. Trimming stripped 3 bases from V and 0 bases from J, with 13 bases between. In DNA form, the CDR3 reads TGTGCCATCAGTGACCGTAGCGGAGATAGCACAGATACGCAGTATTTT. Translating gives CAISDRSGDSTDTQYF.

The V call is TRBV7-9, the J call TRBJ1-2; 8 bases are a match to TRBD1. Germline CDR1 reads SEHNR; CDR2 reads FQNEAQ (reference sequence). V dropped 6 bases and J dropped 1; count of bases not matched to a gene: 7. The length of the CDR3 is 15 residues. This CDR3 is CASSKTGANNYGYTF. The CDR3 coding sequence is TGTGCCAGCAGTAAGACAGGGGCCAATAACTATGGCTACACCTTC.

In its sample, this clonotype was seen many times. V is TRBV7-9 and J is TRBJ2-7; 9 positions agree with TRBD2. Germline V lookup: CDR1 SEHNR, CDR2 FQNEAQ (reference sequence). The J segment lost 1 base and the V segment lost 7 bases, leaving 5 bases of the junction unmatched. The CDR3 is 14 amino acids. CDR3 in amino acids: CASKERGESYEQYF. The CDR3 DNA follows: TGTGCCAGCAAAGAGCGGGGGGAGTCCTACGAGCAGTACTTC.

There are a few counts of this clonotype. The chain couples TRBV12-3 or TRBV12-4 to TRBJ2-7; D gene ambiguous. V was shortened by 3 bases and J by 5 bases, with 11 bases between the two germline ends. This CDR3 has 13 residues. Here the CDR3 DNA reads TGTGCCAGCAGTTTGCTAGGGCGCGACGAGCAGTACTTC. Translation: CASSLLGRDEQYF.

V usage is TRBV10-2 and J usage is TRBJ1-2; no definite D call. CDR3 length: 13 amino acids. Trimming pared 7 bases from V and 4 bases from J, leaving 13 bases between. Germline CDR1 WSHSY, CDR2 SAAADI. The CDR3 here is CASTGSAVYGYTF. DNA for the CDR3: TGCGCCAGCACGGGGTCAGCTGTCTATGGCTACACCTTC.